The clone carrying this T cell receptor beta chain has just a few counts. No antigen is known for it. The sample comes from a study of blood T cells in healthy people across ages. Study-wide points: Diversity estimated from one million T cells was considered an underestimate.

CDR3 length: 14 amino acids. V trimming: 6 bases; J trimming: 3 bases; junction bases outside the gene matches: 11. The V gene's germline CDR1 is DFQATT and CDR2 SNEGSKA (reference sequence). It was with a sample-barcoded 5' primer and a J-beta primer mix that a second PCR of roughly 7 to 12 cycles was run. From each sample, at least 3 million paired-end reads containing CDR3 were obtained. TCRdb re-derived calls from the 5' RACE reads in MiXCR, one entry per CDR3 protein. The repertoire includes 1.5 million to 2 million distinct CDR3 sequences, about 35% of them detected once, and about 11% sits in the top ten.

The sample was blood. The sequence derives from a woman aged 25 to 45 in good health. The chain couples TRBV20-1 to TRBJ2-7; the match to TRBD1 covers 7 bases. Here the CDR3 reads CSAPSRGINYEQYF. The CDR3 bases are TGCAGTGCGCCTAGCAGGGGGATCAACTACGAGCAGTACTTC.